These 9 T cell receptor beta chains share one sample of origin, sequenced in a study of T-cell memory formation after mild COVID-19. Each CDR3 protein gets one entry after TCRdb re-called the 5' RACE reads with MiXCR. The table has 180,000 or so distinct CDR3 sequences, 16% seen once. Sequencing was done on a sample of PBMCs or a T cell subset sorted from them (not recorded which). All receptors derive from an adult woman who had mild COVID-19 (a few samples of this study predate the infection). Cell type and time point are not known.

The CDR3 coding sequence is TGTGCCAGCAGTTTTGGACTAGCGGGAGCCGCAGATACGCAGTATTTT. Its translation is CASSFGLAGAADTQYF. The chain employs TRBV12-3 or TRBV12-4 and TRBJ2-3; 13 bases agree with TRBD2. The CDR3 has 16 residues. The junction had 4 bases not matched to a gene; V was cut back by 3 bases and J by 4 bases.

This clonotype has just a few counts. The chain has TRBV6-2 or TRBV6-3 and TRBJ1-1; 7 positions match TRBD1. Per the germline V gene, CDR1 is MNHEY and CDR2 is SVGEGT. This CDR3 comprises 12 residues. J lost 9 bases, V lost 2 bases, and 3 bases had no gene match. This CDR3 reads CASSYGDSQAFF. The CDR3 nucleotides read TGTGCCAGCAGTTACGGGGACAGCCAAGCTTTCTTT.

The sample holds a few counts of this clonotype. The rearrangement joins TRBV20-1 to TRBJ2-2, with a possible D match to TRBD1 (6 bases). The V gene's germline CDR1 is DFQATT and CDR2 SNEGSKA (reference sequence). Trimming shortened V by 6 bases and J by 1 base, and 12 bases separated the two germline ends. This CDR3 contains 14 residues. CDR3 DNA: TGCAGTGCCCGGTCGACAGGGAACACCGGGGAGCTGTTTTTT. As protein: CSARSTGNTGELFF.

The chain links TRBV12-3 or TRBV12-4 to TRBJ1-1, with TRBD1 matching 10 bases. With V trimmed by 5 bases and J by 1 base, 4 bases remained unmatched. The CDR3 is made up of 15 amino acids. CDR3 in amino acids: CASSPGDRGNTEAFF. Here the CDR3 DNA reads TGTGCCAGCAGTCCCGGGGACAGGGGGAACACTGAAGCTTTCTTT.

This clonotype was observed a few times. The chain uses TRBV7-2 and TRBJ2-7, with 8 bases lining up with TRBD1. The CDR3 totals 14 residues. The germline V gene encodes CDR1 SGHTA and CDR2 FQGNSA. Losses at the gene ends were 4 bases for V and 6 bases for J; bases not matched to a gene: 8. CDR3 sequence reads: CASSWDRPPGEQYF. The CDR3 nucleotides read TGTGCCAGCAGCTGGGACAGGCCCCCCGGCGAGCAGTACTTC.

The V call is TRBV5-1, the J call TRBJ2-3; 12 nucleotides align to TRBD2. The CDR3 is 16 amino acids. Germline V gives CDR1 SGHRS, CDR2 YFSETQ. After removal of 1 base from V and 0 bases from J, the junction contained 0 bases not matched to a gene. CDR3 loop: CASSLTSGGSTDTQYF. CDR3 nucleotide sequence: TGCGCCAGCAGCTTGACTAGCGGGGGGAGCACAGATACGCAGTATTTT.

The chain links TRBV4-1 to TRBJ2-2; TRBD1 matches at 8 bases. In germline, CDR1 is MGHRA, CDR2 YSYEKL. With 4 bases clipped from V and 6 bases from J, the junction kept 4 bases outside the gene matches. The CDR3 is 14 amino acids. The CDR3 coding sequence is TGCGCCAGCAGCCTACGACAGGGGTCCGGGGAGCTGTTTTTT. Translated: CASSLRQGSGELFF.

This clonotype was counted a few times. The CDR3: CASSLGDRGPYEQYF. The DNA for the CDR3 is TGTGCCAGCAGCTTAGGGGACAGGGGGCCCTACGAGCAGTACTTC. The chain employs TRBV11-2 and TRBJ2-7; 12 bases match TRBD1. Per the germline V gene, CDR1 is SGHAT and CDR2 is FQNNGV. This CDR3 contains 15 residues. Trimming removed 1 base from V and 2 bases from J; junction bases left unmatched: 0.

This clonotype was recorded a few times. The J gene is TRBJ2-7, the V gene TRBV20-1; 8 bases map to TRBD1. CDR3 size: 14 residues. V was clipped by 0 bases and J by 4 bases; unmatched bases: 5. Germline V gene data show CDR1 as DFQATT and CDR2 as SNEGSKA (reference sequence). Written as DNA, the CDR3 is TGCAGTGCTAGAGATTTTCAGGGGGCTTACGAGCAGTACTTC. Its translation is CSARDFQGAYEQYF.